This is a list of T cell receptor beta chains from one sample in a study of blood T cells in healthy people across ages. TCRdb passed the 5' RACE reads through MiXCR, listing each CDR3 protein once. The table has under 1 million distinct CDR3 sequences, 40% to 50% seen once. The sample was blood. These receptors were taken from a man in his 60s in good health. The CDR3 runs from the conserved cysteine through the conserved F or W. D genes are given only for firm matches. Only part of the rows carry a size: once, few, many, or a class if the clone is expanded.

d_gene | j_gene | abundance | v_gene | CDR3nt | CDR3aa
NA | TRBJ2-6 | few | TRBV4-1 | TGCGCCAGCAGCCAAGTGGACCCGAGGGCCAACGTCCTGACTTTC | CASSQVDPRANVLTF
TRBD2 | TRBJ2-7 | NA | TRBV20-1 | TGCAGTGCGCGGCTAGCGGGGGGGCCGGTTAGGAATGAGCAGTACTTC | CSARLAGGPVRNEQYF
NA | TRBJ2-5 | few | TRBV5-6 | TGTGCCAGCAGCTCACACCAGAGGACAGACCAAGAGACCCAGTACTTC | CASSSHQRTDQETQYF
NA | TRBJ1-2 | NA | TRBV5-1 | TGCGCCAGCAGCTTGGCCGGGGTAATTAACTATGGCTACACCTTC | CASSLAGVINYGYTF
NA | TRBJ1-1 | NA | TRBV20-1 | TGCAGTGCTAGGAAGGGATCGAACACTGAAGCTTTCTTT | CSARKGSNTEAFF
NA | TRBJ1-1 | NA | TRBV6-5 | TGTGCCAGCAGCGCCCGGAAGGATCTCACTGAAGCTTTCTTT | CASSARKDLTEAFF
TRBD2 | TRBJ2-1 | NA | TRBV15 | TGTGCCACCAGCAGAGATCGAAGCGGGGGGGCGGATGAGCAGTTCTTC | CATSRDRSGGADEQFF
NA | TRBJ1-1 | NA | TRBV18 | TGTGCCAGCTCACGTCGAACAGGGATGTTAGAGATAACTGAAGCTTTCTTT | CASSRRTGMLEITEAFF
TRBD1 | TRBJ1-2 | NA | TRBV20-1 | TGCAGTGCTAGGGAAGGGGGCGCCTCCGGCTACACCTTC | CSAREGGASGYTF
NA | TRBJ2-5 | few | TRBV6-5 | TGTGCCAGCAAAAGCAGAGGGGAGGAGACCCAGTACTTC | CASKSRGEETQYF
NA | TRBJ1-1 | NA | TRBV7-2 | TGTGCCAGCAAGAGGGGGAACACTGAAGCTTTCTTT | CASKRGNTEAFF
NA | TRBJ2-5 | NA | TRBV6-6 | TGTGCCAGCAGTTACTCCCTCTGGGAGACCCAGTACTTC | CASSYSLWETQYF
TRBD2 | TRBJ2-7 | few | TRBV5-1 | TGCGCCAGCAGCTTGTTCGGGGGGAACGAGCAGTACTTC | CASSLFGGNEQYF
TRBD1 | TRBJ1-2 | NA | TRBV9 | TGTGCCAGCAGCCCTTCCGGGACAGACTATGGCTACACCTTC | CASSPSGTDYGYTF
TRBD2 | TRBJ2-5 | many | TRBV7-2 | TGTGCCAGCAGCGGGATTAGCGGGGGCCGAACGGAGACCCAGTACTTC | CASSGISGGRTETQYF
TRBD1 | TRBJ2-7 | few | TRBV20-1 | TGCAGTGCGAGAAGTGACCCCGACAGGGATGTAGGCGAGCAGTACTTC | CSARSDPDRDVGEQYF
NA | TRBJ2-7 | few | TRBV9 | TGTGCCAGCAGCGCCGGCGCCAACGAGCAGTACTTC | CASSAGANEQYF
TRBD1 | TRBJ2-3 | NA | TRBV6-2/TRBV6-3 | TGTGCCGCAGACAGGGAAGATACGCAGTATTTT | CAADREDTQYF
TRBD2 | TRBJ2-5 | NA | TRBV20-1 | TGCAGTGCTAGGGCTGGACTAGTGAGAGAGACCCAGTACTTC | CSARAGLVRETQYF
TRBD2 | TRBJ2-1 | NA | TRBV5-1 | TGCGCCAGCAGGTATAGCGGGGGGCCCTACAATGAGCAGTTCTTC | CASRYSGGPYNEQFF
NA | TRBJ2-7 | NA | TRBV12-3/TRBV12-4 | TGTGCCAGCAGTTTAAGGGACCAGACCTACGAGCAGTACTTC | CASSLRDQTYEQYF
NA | TRBJ2-6 | NA | TRBV6-2/TRBV6-3 | TGTGCCAGCAGTTACTCGTGGAACCGGGGGGCCGGGGCCAACGTCCTGACTTTC | CASSYSWNRGAGANVLTF